This T cell receptor beta chain was sequenced during a study of T cell repertoires in cytomegalovirus infection. For the study at large: Use of recently identified HLA-C-restricted and well-studied HLA-B-restricted CMV epitopes was part of the study. Carrying CMV and the relevant HLA type showed in public TCR beta signatures.

TCRdb processed the reads anew with MiXCR; each CDR3 protein has one entry. The data hold about 830,000 distinct CDR3 sequences, with around a third observed a single time. General study points: The study found HLA-C-restricted CMV-specific TCR beta clonotypes dominating the ex vivo response. Totalled public TCR beta family frequency picked out people who carried CMV plus the relevant HLA.

Germline-derived CDR1 and CDR2 are LGHNT and FRNRAP. V was clipped by 7 bases and J by 3 bases, with 16 bases between them. This CDR3 is 15 amino acids long. This clonotype was detected only a few times. Its target is not known. The chain is built from TRBV12-5 and TRBJ1-3, with TRBD1 as a possible D gene (5 bases). The specimen comprised cultured CD8+ T cells from PBMCs, sampled from culture after CMV antigen stimulation. The clonotype was recovered from a human donor in good health (CMV status not recorded). Some clones in this sample may be carry-over from other donors' samples. This chain's CDR3 is CASAIPGDSGNTIYF. The CDR3 nucleotides are TGTGCTAGTGCTATACCCGGAGACAGTGGAAACACCATATATTTT.